Below, 2 T cell receptor beta chains from the same sample are listed, as sequenced in a study of human T cells and chemical hapten exposure. Time point denoted: patch test 3, about 24 weeks after DPC sensitization. Described treatment: therapeutic diphenylcyclopropenone sensitization with weekly scalp DPC. TCRdb fed the RACE reads into MiXCR, producing one record per CDR3 protein. Here the sample spans 75,000 to 90,000 distinct CDR3 sequences, 10% to 12% being singletons. This sample comprised whole blood, obtained in connection with sensitization to the hapten diphenylcyclopropenone (DPC). The receptors here all came from a woman aged 50 to 65 with alopecia areata. Some clones in this sample may be carry-over from other donors' samples.

Only a few counts were recorded for this clonotype. This chain links TRBV28 with TRBJ2-2, with 11 bases aligning to TRBD2. V lost 6 bases to trimming and J lost 5 bases; unmatched junction nucleotides: 14. This CDR3 is built from 18 residues. CDR1 MDHEN and CDR2 SYDVKM come from the germline V gene. The CDR3 reads CASSHRETSGKYTGELFF. DNA for the CDR3: TGTGCCAGCAGCCACAGAGAGACTAGCGGGAAGTATACCGGGGAGCTGTTTTTT.

The sample holds many counts of this clonotype. The genes are TRBV6-2 or TRBV6-3 and TRBJ1-2; D perhaps matches TRBD1 (5 bases). The V and J ends lost 8 bases and 6 bases respectively, with 13 bases between them. CDR1 is MNHEY and CDR2 is SVGEGT in the germline V gene. The CDR3 is 12 amino acids. The CDR3 loop is CASSWGGDGYTF. CDR3 sequence (DNA): TGTGCCAGCTCCTGGGGGGGAGATGGCTACACCTTC.